This T cell receptor (beta chain) was captured by sequencing in a study of cytomegalovirus exposure and HLA in healthy donors. The table lists this clone with a count of one. The CDR3 totals 13 residues. Germline V lookup: CDR1 ENHRY, CDR2 SYGVKD. Trimming left V 0 bases short and J 4 bases short, with 6 bases between. The method was immunoSEQ multiplex PCR; TCRdb's version includes in-frame clones alone and lacks a portion of them. The profile shows more than 100,000 clones, more than 70% of them singletons. The TCR was taken from a young man in good health and CMV-seronegative. Input material: PBMCs. The chain links TRBV10-3 to TRBJ1-2; unclear D gene. The CDR3 reads CAISESQVYGYTF. In nucleotides, the CDR3 is TGTGCCATCAGTGAGTCGCAGGTCTATGGCTACACCTTC.